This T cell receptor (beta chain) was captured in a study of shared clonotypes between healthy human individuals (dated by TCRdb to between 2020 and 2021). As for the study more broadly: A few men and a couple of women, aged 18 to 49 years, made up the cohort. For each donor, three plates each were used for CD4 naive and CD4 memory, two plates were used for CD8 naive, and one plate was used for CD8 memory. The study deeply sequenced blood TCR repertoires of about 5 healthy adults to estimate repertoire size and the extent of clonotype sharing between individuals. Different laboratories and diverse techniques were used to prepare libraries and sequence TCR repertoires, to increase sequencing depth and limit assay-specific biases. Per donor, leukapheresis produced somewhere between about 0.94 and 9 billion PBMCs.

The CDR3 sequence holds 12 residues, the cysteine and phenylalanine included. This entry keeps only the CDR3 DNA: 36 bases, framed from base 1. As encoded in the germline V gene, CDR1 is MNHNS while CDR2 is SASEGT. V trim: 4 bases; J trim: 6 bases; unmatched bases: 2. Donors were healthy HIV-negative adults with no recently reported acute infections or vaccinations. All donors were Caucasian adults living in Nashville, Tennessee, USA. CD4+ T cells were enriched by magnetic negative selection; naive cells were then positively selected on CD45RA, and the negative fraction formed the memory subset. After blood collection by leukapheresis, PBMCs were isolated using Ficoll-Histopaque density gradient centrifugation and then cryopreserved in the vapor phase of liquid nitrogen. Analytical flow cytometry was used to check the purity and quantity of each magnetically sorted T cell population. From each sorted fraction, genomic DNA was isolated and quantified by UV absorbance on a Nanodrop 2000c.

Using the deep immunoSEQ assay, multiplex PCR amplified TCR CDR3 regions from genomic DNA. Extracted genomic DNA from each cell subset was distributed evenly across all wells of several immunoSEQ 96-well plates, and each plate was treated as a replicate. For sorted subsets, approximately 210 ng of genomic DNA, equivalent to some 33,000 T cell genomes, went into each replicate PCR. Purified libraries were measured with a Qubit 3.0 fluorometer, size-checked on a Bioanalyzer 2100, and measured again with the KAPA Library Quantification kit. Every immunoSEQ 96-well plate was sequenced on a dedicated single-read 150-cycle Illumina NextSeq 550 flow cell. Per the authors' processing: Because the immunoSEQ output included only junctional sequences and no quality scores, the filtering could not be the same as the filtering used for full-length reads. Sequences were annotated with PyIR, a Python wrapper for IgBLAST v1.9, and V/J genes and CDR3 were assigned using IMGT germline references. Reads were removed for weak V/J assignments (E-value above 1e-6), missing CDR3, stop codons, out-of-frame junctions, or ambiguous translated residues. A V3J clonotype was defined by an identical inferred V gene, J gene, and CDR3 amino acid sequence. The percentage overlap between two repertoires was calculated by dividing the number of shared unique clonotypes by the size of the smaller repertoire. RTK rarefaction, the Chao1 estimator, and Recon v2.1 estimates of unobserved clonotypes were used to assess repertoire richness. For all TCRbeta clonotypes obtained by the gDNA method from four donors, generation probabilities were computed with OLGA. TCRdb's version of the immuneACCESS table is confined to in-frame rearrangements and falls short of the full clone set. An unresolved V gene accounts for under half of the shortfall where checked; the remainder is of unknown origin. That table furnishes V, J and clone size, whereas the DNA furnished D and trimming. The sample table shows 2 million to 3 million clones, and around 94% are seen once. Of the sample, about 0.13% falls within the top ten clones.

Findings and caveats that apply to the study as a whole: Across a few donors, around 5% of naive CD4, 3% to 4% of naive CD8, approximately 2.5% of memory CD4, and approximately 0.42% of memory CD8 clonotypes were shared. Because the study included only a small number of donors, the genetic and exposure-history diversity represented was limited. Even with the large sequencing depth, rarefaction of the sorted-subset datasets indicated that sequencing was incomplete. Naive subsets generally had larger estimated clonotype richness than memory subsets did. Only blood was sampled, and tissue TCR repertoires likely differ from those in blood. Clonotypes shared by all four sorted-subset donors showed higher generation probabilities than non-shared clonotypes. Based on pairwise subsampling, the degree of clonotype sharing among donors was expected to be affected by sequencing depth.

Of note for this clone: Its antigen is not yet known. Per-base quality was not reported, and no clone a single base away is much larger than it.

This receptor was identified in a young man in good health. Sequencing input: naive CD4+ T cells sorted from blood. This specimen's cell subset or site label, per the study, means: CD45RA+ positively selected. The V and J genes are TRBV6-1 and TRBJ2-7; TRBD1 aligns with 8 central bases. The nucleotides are TGTGCCAGCAGTGCGGGACAGGTCGAGCAGTACTTC. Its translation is CASSAGQVEQYF.